What follows are 21 T cell receptor beta chains derived from one specimen sequenced in a study of Graves' ophthalmopathy and Graves' hyperthyroidism. For repertoire sequencing, the TCR beta CDR3 regions were amplified from RNA transcripts. HTBI primers were used in a first-round RT-PCR, which preceded a second-round multiplex PCR. TCRdb analysed the multiplex PCR reads with MiXCR anew, one entry per CDR3 protein. The table lists almost 750,000 distinct CDR3 sequences, roughly two fifths of them singletons, with 40% to 55% in the top ten. Material for sequencing was peripheral blood. The source is an adult man with Graves' ophthalmopathy.

Note on this clonotype: One junction end does not reproduce the germline sequence, and a read error may be involved. The J gene is TRBJ1-1, the V gene TRBV5-4; weak D call: TRBD1 (5 bases). The germline V gene has CDR1 SGHNT and CDR2 YYREEE (reference sequence). The CDR3 consists of 15 residues. CDR3 sequence: CVSSLAGRMNTEAFF. The CDR3 DNA reads TGTGTCAGCAGCTTGGCAGGGAGAATGAACACTGAAGCTTTCTTT. The full variable domain, in which reference TRBV5-4 and TRBJ1-1 provide the parts outside the CDR3, is ETGVTQSPTHLIKTRGQQVTLRCSSQSGHNTVSWYQQALGQGPQFIFQYYREEENGRGNFPPRFSGLQFPNYSSELNVNALELDDSALYLCVSSLAGRMNTEAFFGQGTRLTVV.

The chain links TRBV12-3 or TRBV12-4 to TRBJ2-5; D not resolved. The CDR3 has 14 amino acids. V lost 3 bases to trimming and J lost 4 bases, with 12 bases between them. This CDR3 is CASSFAEERETQYF. The CDR3 nucleotides read TGTGCCAGCAGTTTCGCAGAGGAACGAGAGACCCAGTACTTC.

This clonotype has more than one count but fewer than ten. This chain links TRBV11-2 with TRBJ2-7, with 7 nucleotides matching TRBD1. V shed 7 bases and J 3 bases; nucleotides not matched to a gene: 9. CDR3 size: 14 residues. Germline CDR1 and CDR2: SGHAT and FQNNGV. CDR3 sequence: CASTLTTGNYEQYF. The CDR3 DNA is TGTGCCAGCACCCTTACGACAGGGAACTACGAGCAGTACTTC.

This chain connects TRBV7-9 to TRBJ2-2, with TRBD1 identical over 7 bases. With 5 bases clipped from V and 13 bases from J, the junction kept 4 bases outside the gene matches. Germline V lookup: CDR1 SEHNR, CDR2 FQNEAQ (reference sequence). The CDR3 covers 11 residues. Written as DNA, the CDR3 is TGTGCCAGCAGCGCACACAGGGGGCTGTTTTTT. Translated: CASSAHRGLFF.

The chain recombines TRBV5-6 with TRBJ1-2, with TRBD1 as a possible D gene (6 bases). V was clipped by 1 base and J by 2 bases, with 15 bases between them. The CDR3 extends over 16 amino acids. The germline V gene has CDR1 SGHDT and CDR2 YYEEEE. The CDR3 coding sequence is TGTGCCAGCAGCTTGTTGGCAACAGGGCTAAACTATGGCTACACCTTC. Its translation is CASSLLATGLNYGYTF.

This clonotype was seen a single time. This may come from a read error, since a much larger clone is one base off. The CDR3 nucleotides read TGTGCCGGCAGCGCCTCTCCGGGACGAAATTCACCCCTCCACTTT. Protein product: CAGSASPGRNSPLHF. V is TRBV9 and J is TRBJ1-6, with a possible D match to TRBD1 (5 bases). Germline CDR1 and CDR2: SGDLS and YYNGEE. CDR3 size: 15 residues.

This clonotype was seen ten or more times. This chain uses TRBV15 with TRBJ1-2; D remains ambiguous. V was trimmed by 3 bases and J by 0 bases, leaving 8 bases between them. In germline, CDR1 is LNHNV, CDR2 YYDKDF (reference sequence). This CDR3 has 14 amino acids. CDR3 in amino acids: CATSRGIANYGYTF. CDR3 coding DNA: TGTGCCACCAGCAGGGGGATAGCTAACTATGGCTACACCTTC.

This clonotype occurred many times. The chain is built from TRBV15 and TRBJ2-7; no clear D. The CDR3 has 13 residues. Germline V gene lookup returns CDR1 LNHNV and CDR2 YYDKDF (reference sequence). Deletions cut 5 bases from V and 2 bases from J, with 10 bases between. This chain's CDR3 is CATSQQTPYEQYF. The CDR3 DNA reads as TGTGCCACCAGCCAACAGACCCCCTACGAGCAGTACTTC.

This clonotype turned up a few times. The V call is TRBV20-1, the J call TRBJ1-6; no reliable D call. The CDR3 is 17 residues long. V lost 2 bases to trimming and J lost 6 bases, with 20 bases between them. The germline CDR1 and CDR2 sequences are DFQATT and SNEGSKA (reference sequence). The chain's CDR3 is CSARPVPSRLSNSPLHF. Written as DNA, the CDR3 is TGCAGTGCTAGACCTGTCCCCTCCAGGCTGAGTAATTCACCCCTCCACTTT.

The rearrangement joins TRBV7-9 to TRBJ2-2, with a possible D match to TRBD2 (7 bases). The germline gives CDR1 SEHNR, CDR2 FQNEAQ (reference sequence). The length of the CDR3 is 17 residues. The ends were cut back, 3 bases at V and 0 bases at J, with 14 bases in the middle. The CDR3 reads CASSFGGGPANTGELFF. The CDR3 DNA reads as TGTGCCAGCAGCTTTGGCGGGGGCCCTGCGAACACCGGGGAGCTGTTTTTT.

V is TRBV7-2 and J is TRBJ2-3, with 9 bases aligning to TRBD1. The junction had 9 bases not matched to a gene; V was cut back by 8 bases and J by 6 bases. CDR3 length: 14 residues. Per the germline V gene, CDR1 is SGHTA and CDR2 is FQGNSA. The CDR3 DNA reads TGTGCCAGCGGCTCACGGACAGGGGACGATACGCAGTATTTT. It yields the protein CASGSRTGDDTQYF.

With regard to this clonotype: Possible read error: a much larger clone is one base away. The chain is built from TRBV2 and TRBJ1-1, with D hard to call. The CDR3 spans 15 residues. Germline CDR1 and CDR2: SNHLY and FYNNEI. The CDR3 sequence is CASGDGGKGNTEAFF. The CDR3 nucleotides are TGTGCCAGCGGTGATGGTGGGAAGGGGAACACTGAAGCTTTCTTT. Filled out from reference TRBV2 and TRBJ1-1, the complete variable domain reads EPEVTQTPSHQVTQMGQEVILRCVPISNHLYFYWYRQILGQKVEFLVSFYNNEISEKSEIFDDQFSVERPDGSNFTLKIRSTKLEDSAMYFCASGDGGKGNTEAFFGQGTRLTVV.

This chain uses TRBV29-1 with TRBJ1-1; possible D gene TRBD1, 5 bases. V lost 1 base and J lost 3, with 18 bases in between. The CDR3 runs 16 residues. Germline CDR1 and CDR2: SQVTM and ANQGSEA. The CDR3 loop reads CSVEGTPGTLDTEAFF. DNA for the CDR3: TGCAGCGTTGAAGGGACCCCTGGGACGTTGGACACTGAAGCTTTCTTT.

With respect to this clonotype: This may stem from a read error, because a much larger clone lies one nucleotide away. This chain uses TRBV2 with TRBJ2-5; D possibly corresponds to TRBD1 (6 bases). V lost 6 bases and J lost 4, with 12 bases in between. Germline-derived CDR1 and CDR2 are SNHLY and FYNNEI. CDR3 size: 13 residues. The CDR3 loop is CASSTRGGETQYF. The DNA for the CDR3 is TGTGCCAGCAGCACCAGAGGGGGAGAGACCCAGTACTTC.

V gene TRBV10-2 combines with J gene TRBJ2-7; 8 bases agree with TRBD1. CDR1 is WSHSY, CDR2 SAAADI, per germline. CDR3 length equals 14 residues. The V and J ends lost 7 bases and 3 bases, in that order; junction bases with no gene match: 8. Here the CDR3 reads CASTTGTGLYEQYF. The CDR3 DNA follows: TGCGCCAGCACCACGGGGACAGGCCTCTACGAGCAGTACTTC.

The chain is built from TRBV20-1 and TRBJ2-7, with 8 positions matching TRBD2. V lost 3 bases to trimming and J lost 2 bases; unmatched junction nucleotides: 6. CDR3 size: 14 residues. Germline V gene data show CDR1 as DFQATT and CDR2 as SNEGSKA (reference sequence). The CDR3 spells CSASPGGGTYEQYF. CDR3 DNA: TGCAGTGCTAGTCCGGGGGGGGGTACCTACGAGCAGTACTTC.

V usage is TRBV10-3 and J usage is TRBJ2-6; D uncertain. The CDR3 contains 16 residues. Looked up from germline, CDR1 is ENHRY and CDR2 is SYGVKD. DNA for the CDR3: TGTGTCGGACGGGCAGTTAAGATCTCTGGGGCCAACGTCCTGACTTTC. Amino acids: CVGRAVKISGANVLTF.

This clonotype was seen repeatedly, ten times or more. The rearrangement links TRBV5-6 to TRBJ1-6, with TRBD1 identical over 8 bases. CDR1 is SGHDT and CDR2 is YYEEEE in the germline V gene. Trimming at V came to 1 base and at J to 6 bases, leaving 3 bases not matched to a gene. The CDR3 sequence is 15 residues long. The CDR3, as DNA: TGTGCCAGCAGCTTGAGAGGACAGGGTAATTCACCCCTCCACTTT. Encoded protein: CASSLRGQGNSPLHF. The complete variable domain, with remaining parts taken from reference TRBV5-6 and TRBJ1-6, reads DAGVTQSPTHLIKTRGQQVTLRCSPKSGHDTVSWYQQALGQGPQFIFQYYEEEERQRGNFPDRFSGHQFPNYSSELNVNALLLGDSALYLCASSLRGQGNSPLHFGNGTRLTVT.

Turning to this clonotype: A read error is possible here, since a much larger clone lies one base away. The conserved final phenylalanine or tryptophan is absent from the CDR3, which likely points to a read error. This chain links TRBV11-1 with TRBJ1-2; 7 bases are shared with TRBD1. The germline V gene has CDR1 SGHAT and CDR2 FQDESV (reference sequence). The CDR3 has 15 residues. The junction had 14 bases not matched to a gene; V was cut back by 5 bases and J by 8 bases. CDR3 amino acids: CASSIWTGGLYGYTS. CDR3 sequence (DNA): TGTGCCAGCAGCATATGGACAGGTGGCCTATACGGCTACACCTCC.

This chain uses TRBV10-3 with TRBJ2-3; D perhaps matches TRBD2 (6 bases). Looked up from germline, CDR1 is ENHRY and CDR2 is SYGVKD. The ends were cut back, 10 bases at V and 4 bases at J, with 9 bases in the middle. The CDR3 loop spans 11 amino acids. Here the CDR3 DNA reads TGTGCCAGCGGGATTCCAGATACGCAGTATTTT. Its translation: CASGIPDTQYF.

V usage is TRBV10-3 and J usage is TRBJ2-7, with TRBD2 as a possible D gene (5 bases). Germline CDR1 is ENHRY and CDR2 is SYGVKD. V was trimmed by 10 bases and J by 2 bases, leaving 15 bases between them. There are 13 residues in the CDR3. CDR3 sequence (DNA): TGTGCCAGCTCACGCGAGGGCCCCTACGAGCAGTACTTC. Residues: CASSREGPYEQYF.